A selection of T cell receptor beta chains follows, all from one sample in a study of shared clonotypes between healthy human individuals. The data were produced by immunoSEQ multiplex PCR, yet TCRdb's version contains in-frame clones alone and is incomplete. The table records 640,000 or so clones, more than 70% of them present only once. The specimen was memory CD4+ T cells sorted from blood. The receptors were sampled from a woman in her thirties in good health. Each CDR3 is given with its conserved first and last residue. Fields, in order: clone size, V gene, J gene, CDR3 protein. Rows may omit the clone size; those that give it use once, few, many or a size class.

NA	TRBV5-1	TRBJ2-1	CASSLADPGTNEQFF
NA	TRBV27	NA	CASSLLNDYEQYF
NA	TRBV9	TRBJ2-5	CASSPRGGETQYF
NA	TRBV4-1	TRBJ2-7	CASSQGILAGVFYEQYF
NA	TRBV2	TRBJ2-7	CASSEMRRGYEQYF
NA	TRBV28	TRBJ2-4	CAVRAPGGKIAGLSKNIQYF
once	TRBV29-1	TRBJ2-2	CSASRDFSITGELFF
NA	TRBV6-6	TRBJ2-7	CASSSTIGGTGEQYF
NA	TRBV9	TRBJ2-2	CASSVDGSLYSGELFF
NA	TRBV6-6	TRBJ1-4	CASSKTGTENEKLFF
NA	TRBV9	TRBJ1-3	CASSVHYSGNTIYF
many	TRBV5-1	TRBJ2-3	CASSLLGLAGADTQYF
NA	TRBV27	TRBJ1-5	CASRSTTQGLYQPQHF
NA	TRBV5-1	TRBJ1-2	CASSLTDDLGYTF
once	TRBV30	TRBJ2-7	CAWSVFNSGEEQYF
NA	TRBV20-1	TRBJ2-3	CSARGHDTQYF
few	TRBV5-1	TRBJ1-2	CASSLGEQGLSGYTF
NA	TRBV30	TRBJ2-5	CAWNLALQETQYF
NA	TRBV6-6	TRBJ2-7	CASSYETPYEQYF
NA	TRBV11-2	TRBJ1-3	CASSGWTGSGNTIYF
few	TRBV7-2	TRBJ2-1	CASSPEWARKFF
NA	TRBV6-6	TRBJ2-1	CASSYSDRVNEQFF
NA	TRBV5-4	TRBJ2-7	CASSLTGDTYEQYF
NA	TRBV7-9	TRBJ2-1	CASSSQMYNEQFF
NA	TRBV27	TRBJ1-2	CASRIDRGTNLGYTF
few	TRBV19	TRBJ2-1	CASRLVPTLNNEQFF
NA	TRBV18	TRBJ2-3	CASSPDRVQDTQYF
NA	TRBV14	TRBJ2-7	CASSHTRLNRGWAGGPWIREQYF
once	TRBV19	TRBJ1-2	CASSMAGPYYGYTF
NA	TRBV7-9	TRBJ2-2	CASSLVNIAGELFF
NA	TRBV28	TRBJ2-3	CASSATSDFTDTQYF
NA	TRBV11-2	TRBJ2-1	CASSFAGGLTEQFF
few	TRBV7-9	TRBJ1-2	CASSDLGPGGYTF
NA	TRBV7-3	TRBJ2-1	CASSTDRGQYNEQFF
NA	TRBV7-9	TRBJ2-2	CASSLGGTWTGELFF
once	TRBV6-1	TRBJ2-2	CATIRDVGELFF